The clone carrying this TCR beta chain was observed a handful of times. This CDR3 comprises 15 residues. The germline CDR1 and CDR2 sequences are SGDLS and YYNGEE. The junction had 6 bases not matched to a gene; V was cut back by 3 bases and J by 3 bases. This sample was taken from a study of blood T cell repertoires in COVID-19. Study context: T cells, B-cell-depleted T cells, or PBMCs supplied cDNA or gDNA.

Authors' analysis steps: Quantification of nucleated cells was approximated via reference gene primer amplification. Assay: immunoSEQ multiplex PCR; the TCRdb copy retains only in-frame clones and omits some. V and J calls plus clone size are reproduced from that table; the DNA served to infer D and trimming. The sample includes about 340,000 clones, around four fifths seen only once; the top ten take approximately 3%. This sequence joins TRBV9 and TRBJ2-3; 8 nucleotides line up with TRBD1. The TCR originated in a man aged 25-45 years with active or convalescent COVID-19. Sequenced input: peripheral blood. This CDR3 is CASSARTGRTDTQYF. CDR3 sequence (DNA): TGTGCCAGCAGCGCGAGGACAGGGAGGACAGATACGCAGTATTTT.